Listed here are 25 T cell receptor beta chains from one sample, sequenced in a study of cytomegalovirus exposure and HLA in healthy donors. Primers included in the PCR were 60 Vbeta and 13 Jbeta primers. Assay: immunoSEQ multiplex PCR; the TCRdb copy retains only in-frame clones and omits some. In all, the sample yields 150,000 to 250,000 clones. Sequenced sample: PBMCs. Source of these receptors: a boy between 10 and 17 years old in good health and CMV-seronegative.

The J gene is TRBJ1-2, the V gene TRBV7-2; D is undetermined. From germline, CDR1 is SGHTA and CDR2 FQGNSA. The CDR3 extends over 13 amino acids. The V end was cut by 5 bases, the J end by 5 bases, with 12 bases between. CDR3 region: CASSLQSGYGYTF. The CDR3 DNA follows: TGTGCCAGCAGCCTCCAAAGCGGATATGGCTACACCTTC.

The chain joins TRBV5-4 to TRBJ2-7; D perhaps matches TRBD1 (5 bases). The CDR3 runs 13 residues. Germline values: CDR1 SGHNT, CDR2 YYREEE (reference sequence). The V end lost 6 bases, the J end lost 2 bases, and 12 bases lay between the germline ends. CDR3 protein: CASNFWGAYEQYF. The CDR3 DNA reads as TGTGCCAGCAACTTCTGGGGCGCCTACGAGCAGTACTTC.

The rearrangement links TRBV4-2 to TRBJ1-2; tentatively, D is TRBD1 (6 bases). CDR1 is LGHNA and CDR2 is YNFKEQ in the germline V gene. Trimming pared 0 bases from V and 6 bases from J, leaving 17 bases between. The CDR3 spans 16 residues. CDR3 sequence: CASSQEAGGGVNGYTF. In DNA form, the CDR3 reads TGTGCCAGCAGCCAAGAGGCGGGGGGGGGCGTCAATGGCTACACCTTC.

J is TRBJ2-2 and V is TRBV7-3, with D hard to call. The CDR3 is made up of 15 amino acids. Trimming left V 6 bases short and J 4 bases short, with 15 bases between. From germline, CDR1 is SGHTA and CDR2 FQGTGA. The CDR3 DNA follows: TGTGCCAGCAGTTCCCCAAGGTCAGGCACCGGGGAGCTGTTTTTT. Residues: CASSSPRSGTGELFF.

The chain carries TRBV6-5 and TRBJ2-7; 7 bases fit TRBD2. This CDR3 spans 14 amino acids. CDR1 and CDR2 from the germline V gene are MNHEY and SVGAGI. Germline trimming cut 0 bases from V and 7 bases from J; bases unmatched to any gene: 6. The CDR3: CASSYSGTSDEQYF. CDR3 nucleotides: TGTGCCAGCAGTTACTCGGGTACTAGCGATGAGCAGTACTTC.

The genes are TRBV4-1 and TRBJ1-2, with D unclear. With 4 bases removed from V and 4 bases from J, the gap between germline ends came to 16 bases. CDR1 and CDR2 from the germline V gene are MGHRA and YSYEKL. This CDR3 has 15 amino acids. The CDR3 loop reads CASSRPFEGGYGYTF. In DNA, the CDR3 is TGCGCCAGCAGCCGGCCCTTTGAGGGTGGCTATGGCTACACCTTC.

V is TRBV2 and J is TRBJ1-6; D is perhaps TRBD1 (5 bases). The CDR3 loop spans 14 amino acids. V dropped 3 bases and J dropped 8 bases, with 11 bases sitting between them. Looked up from germline, CDR1 is SNHLY and CDR2 is FYNNEI. The CDR3 region is CASSDDRLDSPLHF. The CDR3 nucleotides are TGTGCCAGCAGTGATGACAGACTCGATTCACCCCTCCACTTT.

This chain connects TRBV4-1 to TRBJ1-3; D may be TRBD1 (6 bases). The length of the CDR3 is 16 residues. V was clipped by 1 base and J by 1 base, with 11 bases between them. CDR1 and CDR2 from the germline V gene are MGHRA and YSYEKL. CDR3 nucleotides: TGCGCCAGCAGCCAAGTAGGTACAGGGTCTGGAAACACCATATATTTT. Protein product: CASSQVGTGSGNTIYF.

The chain uses TRBV7-3 and TRBJ1-1, with D possibly being TRBD1 (5 bases). The germline CDR1 and CDR2 sequences are SGHTA and FQGTGA. With 2 bases removed from V and 0 bases from J, the gap between germline ends came to 16 bases. This CDR3 has 17 residues. The CDR3 loop is CASSLQGPSGVNTEAFF. In DNA, the CDR3 is TGTGCCAGCAGCTTACAGGGCCCCTCGGGTGTGAACACTGAAGCTTTCTTT.

The chain couples TRBV5-1 to TRBJ1-2; TRBD1 matches at 9 bases. The V segment lost 3 bases and the J segment 8 bases; nucleotides outside the gene matches: 8. The CDR3 contains 14 residues. CDR1 is SGHRS, CDR2 YFSETQ, per germline. The CDR3: CASSSDGTGLGYTF. The DNA for the CDR3 is TGCGCCAGCAGCTCCGACGGGACAGGGTTGGGCTACACCTTC.

The genes are TRBV19 and TRBJ2-5; 10 bases map to TRBD2. Germline V CDR1 and CDR2: LNHDA, SQIVND (reference sequence). J lost 3 bases, V lost 6 bases, and 13 bases had no gene match. The CDR3 is 17 amino acids. The CDR3 loop is CASRNSPGLALEETQYF. CDR3 nucleotide sequence: TGTGCCAGTAGGAACTCCCCGGGACTAGCGCTTGAAGAGACCCAGTACTTC.

The CDR3 DNA reads as TGTGCCAGCAGCTTGCAATTCCCTGGAAACACCATATATTTT. Translating it yields CASSLQFPGNTIYF. The V gene is TRBV5-6, the J gene TRBJ1-3; D remains unclear. CDR1 and CDR2 from the germline V gene are SGHDT and YYEEEE. There are 14 residues in the CDR3. Trimming took off 1 base at V and 2 bases at J, with 7 bases between the two ends.

This chain connects TRBV11-1 to TRBJ2-1, with TRBD1 matching over 7 bases. Germline V gene data show CDR1 as SGHAT and CDR2 as FQDESV (reference sequence). This CDR3 comprises 16 residues. The V gene end was trimmed by 1 base and the J gene end by 9 bases; junction bases not matched to a gene: 12. The CDR3 is CASSLGQGEKGLEQFF. CDR3 in DNA: TGTGCCAGCAGCTTAGGACAGGGCGAAAAAGGTCTTGAGCAGTTCTTC.

The J gene is TRBJ1-6, the V gene TRBV19; D uncertain. The ends were cut back, 7 bases at V and 8 bases at J, with 18 bases in the middle. The CDR3 length is 15 residues. Germline CDR1 and CDR2: LNHDA and SQIVND (reference sequence). CDR3 sequence (DNA): TGTGCCAGTACTAACGGGCGGTTGGAGGATTCACCCCTCCACTTT. This sequence encodes CASTNGRLEDSPLHF. The full variable domain, with the rest looked up from reference TRBV19 and TRBJ1-6, is DGGITQSPKYLFRKEGQNVTLSCEQNLNHDAMYWYRQDPGQGLRLIYYSQIVNDFQKGDIAEGYSVSREKKESFPLTVTSAQKNPTAFYLCASTNGRLEDSPLHFGNGTRLTVT.

The chain combines TRBV11-2 with TRBJ1-2, with 7 bases lining up with TRBD1. Germline V lookup: CDR1 SGHAT, CDR2 FQNNGV. V lost 0 bases to trimming and J lost 4 bases; unmatched junction nucleotides: 8. This CDR3 spans 16 amino acids. The chain's CDR3 is CASSLDPRGTIYGYTF. In nucleotides, the CDR3 is TGTGCCAGCAGCTTAGACCCCAGGGGGACGATCTATGGCTACACCTTC.

The chain uses TRBV18 and TRBJ1-1, with a tentative D call TRBD1 (6 bases). CDR3 length: 14 residues. Trimming stripped 3 bases from V and 0 bases from J, with 8 bases between. CDR1 KGHSH and CDR2 LQKENI come from the germline V gene. CDR3 sequence: CASSPWDMNTEAFF. The CDR3 coding sequence is TGTGCCAGCTCACCGTGGGACATGAACACTGAAGCTTTCTTT.

J is TRBJ2-1 and V is TRBV4-1; D uncertain. Per germline, CDR1 MGHRA and CDR2 YSYEKL. V was pared by 1 base and J by 8 bases, with 6 bases between. This CDR3 has 12 amino acids. The chain's CDR3 is CASSQVGDEQFF. CDR3 DNA sequence: TGCGCCAGCAGCCAAGTCGGAGATGAGCAGTTCTTC.

The chain carries TRBV25-1 and TRBJ1-1; 12 bases agree with TRBD1. The germline V gene has CDR1 MGHDK and CDR2 SYGVNS. The CDR3 is made up of 14 amino acids. The V and J ends lost 7 bases and 10 bases, in that order; junction bases with no gene match: 10. Here the CDR3 reads CASTEVGTGGRAFF. The CDR3 DNA follows: TGTGCCAGCACCGAGGTGGGGACAGGGGGCAGAGCTTTCTTT.

This chain uses TRBV4-1 with TRBJ1-2, with D perhaps TRBD1 (5 bases). This CDR3 comprises 15 residues. V lost 0 bases and J lost 4, with 12 bases in between. Germline V gene data show CDR1 as MGHRA and CDR2 as YSYEKL. The CDR3 DNA reads TGCGCCAGCAGCCAAGACCAGGGCCAGACCTATGGCTACACCTTC. Protein product: CASSQDQGQTYGYTF.

This rearrangement joins TRBV6-5 to TRBJ1-6, with TRBD1 identical over 8 bases. Germline V gives CDR1 MNHEY, CDR2 SVGAGI. Trimming cost V 3 bases and J 18 bases; bases outside gene matches: 4. The CDR3 loop spans 11 amino acids. As DNA, the CDR3 is TGTGCCAGCAGTTATATGGGACAGGCCCACTTT. Protein product: CASSYMGQAHF.

In nucleotides, the CDR3 is TGCGCCAGCAGCTTGCAAACCTCAGGGGCGCGCACCGGGGAGCTGTTTTTT. Its protein product is CASSLQTSGARTGELFF. V is TRBV5-1 and J is TRBJ2-2; the D gene is possibly TRBD1 (6 bases). The germline CDR1 and CDR2 sequences are SGHRS and YFSETQ. This CDR3 contains 17 residues. V was trimmed by 1 base and J by 4 bases, leaving 17 bases between them. The full variable domain, rest sourced from reference TRBV5-1 and TRBJ2-2, is KAGVTQTPRYLIKTRGQQVTLSCSPISGHRSVSWYQQTPGQGLQFLFEYFSETQRNKGNFPGRFSGRQFSNSRSEMNVSTLELGDSALYLCASSLQTSGARTGELFFGEGSRLTVL.

This chain uses TRBV27 with TRBJ1-1, with a tentative D call TRBD1 (6 bases). Per germline, CDR1 MNHEY and CDR2 SMNVEV (reference sequence). The CDR3 covers 17 residues. V was trimmed by 6 bases and J by 3 bases, leaving 23 bases between them. The CDR3 reads CASRKIRIGTLHTEAFF. CDR3 in DNA: TGTGCCAGCAGGAAGATTAGAATCGGGACACTCCACACTGAAGCTTTCTTT.

The chain is built from TRBV5-4 and TRBJ2-5, with 11 bases lining up with TRBD1. The germline gives CDR1 SGHNT, CDR2 YYREEE (reference sequence). V lost 3 bases, J lost 5 bases, and 6 bases stayed unmatched. This CDR3 is 15 amino acids long. The CDR3 DNA reads as TGTGCCAGCAGCTGGCGGGACAGGGGGTGGGAGACCCAGTACTTC. Residues: CASSWRDRGWETQYF.

V usage is TRBV14 and J usage is TRBJ2-7; D is possibly TRBD2 (6 bases). V lost 5 bases and J 9 bases, leaving 23 bases between the germline ends. The CDR3 extends over 15 amino acids. Germline assignment: CDR1 SGHDN and CDR2 FVKESK. CDR3 loop: CASSFILGGRGGQYF. The DNA for the CDR3 is TGTGCCAGCAGCTTCATATTGGGGGGTAGAGGCGGGCAGTACTTC.

The rearrangement links TRBV5-1 to TRBJ1-5; D possibly corresponds to TRBD1 (6 bases). V dropped 1 base and J dropped 6 bases, with 17 bases sitting between them. The germline gives CDR1 SGHRS, CDR2 YFSETQ. CDR3 size: 16 residues. CDR3 coding DNA: TGCGCCAGCAGCTTGCTAAACGCAGGGGCAGGTCAGCCCCAGCATTTT. Its protein product is CASSLLNAGAGQPQHF.